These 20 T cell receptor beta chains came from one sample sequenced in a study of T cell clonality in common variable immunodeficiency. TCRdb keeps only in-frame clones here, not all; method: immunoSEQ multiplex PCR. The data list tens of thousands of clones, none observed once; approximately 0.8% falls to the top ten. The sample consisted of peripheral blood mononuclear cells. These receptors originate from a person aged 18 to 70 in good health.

The part of the CDR3 DNA that was read is TGCGCCAGCAGCTCCCTAGCGGGAGGATTTGGGGCAGATACG. The encoded protein is CASSSLAGGFGADT. The CDR3 in its entirety is CASSSLAGGFGADTQYF. The V and J genes are TRBV5-1 and TRBJ2-3; TRBD2 aligns across 11 bases. The CDR3 goes on 3 residues after the read ends, and that part is filled in from the germline J gene. The ends lost 3 bases at V and 4 bases at J; junction bases unmatched: 10. The germline V gene has CDR1 SGHRS and CDR2 YFSETQ. The CDR3 totals 17 residues.

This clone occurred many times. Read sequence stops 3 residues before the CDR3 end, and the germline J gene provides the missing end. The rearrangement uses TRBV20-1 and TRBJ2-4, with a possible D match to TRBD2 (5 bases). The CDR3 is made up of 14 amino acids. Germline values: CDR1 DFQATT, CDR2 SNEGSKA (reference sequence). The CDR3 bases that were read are TGCAGTGCTAGGTCAATGGCGGGCCCAGAGACT. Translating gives CSARSMAGPET. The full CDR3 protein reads CSARSMAGPETQYF.

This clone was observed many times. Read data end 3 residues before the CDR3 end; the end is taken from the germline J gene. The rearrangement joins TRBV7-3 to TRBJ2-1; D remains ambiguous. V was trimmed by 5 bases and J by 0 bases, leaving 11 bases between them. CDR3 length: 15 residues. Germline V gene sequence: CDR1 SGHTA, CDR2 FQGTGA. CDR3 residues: CASSVTGGSYNEQFF. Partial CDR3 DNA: TGTGCCAGCAGCGTGACGGGTGGCTCCTACAATGAG. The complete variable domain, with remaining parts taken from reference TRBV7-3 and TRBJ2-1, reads GAGVSQTPSNKVTEKGKYVELRCDPISGHTALYWYRQSLGQGPEFLIYFQGTGAADDSGLPNDRFFAVRPEGSVSTLKIQRTERGDSAVYLCASSVTGGSYNEQFFGPGTRLTVL.

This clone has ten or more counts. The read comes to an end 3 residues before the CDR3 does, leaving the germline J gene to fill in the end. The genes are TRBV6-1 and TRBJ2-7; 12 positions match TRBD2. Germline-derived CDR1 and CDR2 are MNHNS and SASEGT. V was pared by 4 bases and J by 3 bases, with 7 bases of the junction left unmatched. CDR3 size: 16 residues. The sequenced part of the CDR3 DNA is TGTGCCAGCAGTGTAGAAACTAGCGGGAGGTTCTACGAG. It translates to CASSVETSGRFYE. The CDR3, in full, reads CASSVETSGRFYEQYF.

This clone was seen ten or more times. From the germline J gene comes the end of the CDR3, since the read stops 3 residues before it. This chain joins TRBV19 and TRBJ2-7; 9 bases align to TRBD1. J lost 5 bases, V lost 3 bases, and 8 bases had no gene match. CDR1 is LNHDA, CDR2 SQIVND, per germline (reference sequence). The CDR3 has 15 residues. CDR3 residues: CASSIGDRARDEQYF. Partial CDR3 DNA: TGTGCCAGTAGTATCGGGGACAGGGCGAGGGACGAG. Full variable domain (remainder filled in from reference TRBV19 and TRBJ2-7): DGGITQSPKYLFRKEGQNVTLSCEQNLNHDAMYWYRQDPGQGLRLIYYSQIVNDFQKGDIAEGYSVSREKKESFPLTVTSAQKNPTAFYLCASSIGDRARDEQYFGPGTRLTVT.

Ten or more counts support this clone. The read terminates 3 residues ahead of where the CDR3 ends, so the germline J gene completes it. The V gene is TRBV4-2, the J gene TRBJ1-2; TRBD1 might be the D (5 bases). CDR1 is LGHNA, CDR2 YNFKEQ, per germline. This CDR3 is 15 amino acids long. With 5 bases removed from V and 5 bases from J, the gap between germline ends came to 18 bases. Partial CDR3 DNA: TGTGCCAGCAGCTCCGAAAGCCAGGGCGGATATGGC. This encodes CASSSESQGGYG. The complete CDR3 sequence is CASSSESQGGYGYTF.

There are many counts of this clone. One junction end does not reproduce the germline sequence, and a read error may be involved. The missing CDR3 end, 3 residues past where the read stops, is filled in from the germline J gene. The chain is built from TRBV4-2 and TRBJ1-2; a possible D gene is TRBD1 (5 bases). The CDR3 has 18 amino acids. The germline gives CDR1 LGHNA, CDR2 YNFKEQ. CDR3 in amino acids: CASSHREWGEPNVYGYTF. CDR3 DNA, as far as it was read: TGCGCCAGCAGCCACCGCGAATGGGGCGAACCCAACGTCTATGGC.

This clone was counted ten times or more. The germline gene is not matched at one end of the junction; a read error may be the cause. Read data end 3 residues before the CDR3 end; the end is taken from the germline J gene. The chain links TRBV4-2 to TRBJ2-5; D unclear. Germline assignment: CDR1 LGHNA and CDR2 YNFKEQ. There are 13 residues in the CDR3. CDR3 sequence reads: CASSQRRGPTQYF. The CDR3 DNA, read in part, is TGCGCCAGCAGCCAACGGCGCGGCCCGACC.

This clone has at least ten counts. The CDR3 protein is CASSPGTFLYEQYF. The DNA read from the CDR3 is TGTGCCAGTAGTCCCGGGACATTTCTCTACGAG. The genes are TRBV19 and TRBJ2-7, with a possible D match to TRBD1 (6 bases). The CDR3 end falls 3 residues outside the read, so it is completed with the germline J gene. This CDR3 region has 14 residues. Germline CDR1 and CDR2: LNHDA and SQIVND (reference sequence). The V end was cut by 5 bases, the J end by 3 bases, with 14 bases between.

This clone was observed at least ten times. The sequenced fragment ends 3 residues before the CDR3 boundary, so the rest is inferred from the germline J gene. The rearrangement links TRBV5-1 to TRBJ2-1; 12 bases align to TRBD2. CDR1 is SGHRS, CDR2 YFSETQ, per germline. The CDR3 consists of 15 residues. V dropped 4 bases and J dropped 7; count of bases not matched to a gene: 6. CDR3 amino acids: CASSLAGTSGNEQFF. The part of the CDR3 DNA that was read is TGCGCCAGCAGCCTGGCGGGGACTAGCGGGAATGAG.

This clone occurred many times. The CDR3 protein is CASSNTGQLNTEAFF. The DNA read from the CDR3 is TGTGCCAGTAGTAATACGGGACAGTTGAACACTGAA. The J gene is TRBJ1-1, the V gene TRBV19; 7 nucleotides align to TRBD1. The read halts 3 residues ahead of the CDR3 end, with the missing end drawn from the germline J gene. The V gene end was trimmed by 4 bases and the J gene end by 0 bases; junction bases not matched to a gene: 5. Germline values: CDR1 LNHDA, CDR2 SQIVND (reference sequence). This CDR3 has 15 residues.

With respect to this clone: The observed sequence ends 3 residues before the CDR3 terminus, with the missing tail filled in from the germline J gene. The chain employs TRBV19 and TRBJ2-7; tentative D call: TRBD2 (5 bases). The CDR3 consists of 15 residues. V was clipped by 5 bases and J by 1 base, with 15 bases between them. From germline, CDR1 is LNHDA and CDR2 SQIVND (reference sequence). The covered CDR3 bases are TGTGCCAGTAGTCAAGGACGGGGATTATCCTACGAG. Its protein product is CASSQGRGLSYE. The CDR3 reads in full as CASSQGRGLSYEQYF. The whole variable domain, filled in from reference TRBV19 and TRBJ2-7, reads DGGITQSPKYLFRKEGQNVTLSCEQNLNHDAMYWYRQDPGQGLRLIYYSQIVNDFQKGDIAEGYSVSREKKESFPLTVTSAQKNPTAFYLCASSQGRGLSYEQYFGPGTRLTVT.

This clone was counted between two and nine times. CDR3 bases read: TGTGCCAGCAGCTGGGAAGCGGTTACAGATACG. Amino acid sequence: CASSWEAVTDT. From start to end, the CDR3 is CASSWEAVTDTQYF. The chain joins TRBV11-2 to TRBJ2-3; weak D call: TRBD2 (5 bases). The read ends 3 residues shy of where the CDR3 ends; the end is completed using the germline J gene. CDR3 length equals 14 residues. Trimming took 4 bases from V and 3 from J, leaving 11 bases between them. The germline V gene encodes CDR1 SGHAT and CDR2 FQNNGV.

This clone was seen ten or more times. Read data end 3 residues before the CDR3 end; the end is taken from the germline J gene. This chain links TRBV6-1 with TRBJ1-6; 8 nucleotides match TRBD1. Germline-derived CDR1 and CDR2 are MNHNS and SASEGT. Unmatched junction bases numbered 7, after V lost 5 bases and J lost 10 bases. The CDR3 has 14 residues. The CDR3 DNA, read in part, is TGTGCCAGCAGTCAAGGACAGGGATTATCACCC. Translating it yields CASSQGQGLSP. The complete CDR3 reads CASSQGQGLSPLHF.

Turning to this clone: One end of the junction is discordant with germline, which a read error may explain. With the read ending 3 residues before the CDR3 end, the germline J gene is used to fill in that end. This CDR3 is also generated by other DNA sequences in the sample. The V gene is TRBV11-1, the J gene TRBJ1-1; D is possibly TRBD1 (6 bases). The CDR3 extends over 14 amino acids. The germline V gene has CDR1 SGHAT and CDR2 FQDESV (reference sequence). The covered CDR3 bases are TGTGCCAGTAGCTTAGAACAGGGAATCACTGAA. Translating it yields CASSLEQGITE. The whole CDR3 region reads CASSLEQGITEAFF.

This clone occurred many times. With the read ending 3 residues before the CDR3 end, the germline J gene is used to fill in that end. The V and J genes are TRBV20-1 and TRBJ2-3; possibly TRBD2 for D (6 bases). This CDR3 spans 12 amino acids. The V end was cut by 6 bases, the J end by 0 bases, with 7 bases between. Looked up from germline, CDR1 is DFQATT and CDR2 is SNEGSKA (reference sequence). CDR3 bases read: TGCAGTGCCGGGACTAGCACAGATACG. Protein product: CSAGTSTDT. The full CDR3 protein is CSAGTSTDTQYF.

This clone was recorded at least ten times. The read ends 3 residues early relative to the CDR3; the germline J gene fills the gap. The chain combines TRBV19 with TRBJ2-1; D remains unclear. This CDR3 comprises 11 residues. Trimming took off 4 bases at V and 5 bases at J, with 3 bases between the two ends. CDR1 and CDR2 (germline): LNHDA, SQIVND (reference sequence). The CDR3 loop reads CASSTNNEQFF. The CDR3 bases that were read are TGTGCCAGTAGTACTAACAATGAG.

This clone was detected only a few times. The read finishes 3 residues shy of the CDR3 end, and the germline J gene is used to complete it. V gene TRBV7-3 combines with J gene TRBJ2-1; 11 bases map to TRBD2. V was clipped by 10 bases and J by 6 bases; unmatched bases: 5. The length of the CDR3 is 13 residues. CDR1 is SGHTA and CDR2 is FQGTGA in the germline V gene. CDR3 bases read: TGTGCCACCAGTAGCGGGAGGGGCAATGAG. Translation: CATSSGRGNE. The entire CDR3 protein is CATSSGRGNEQFF.

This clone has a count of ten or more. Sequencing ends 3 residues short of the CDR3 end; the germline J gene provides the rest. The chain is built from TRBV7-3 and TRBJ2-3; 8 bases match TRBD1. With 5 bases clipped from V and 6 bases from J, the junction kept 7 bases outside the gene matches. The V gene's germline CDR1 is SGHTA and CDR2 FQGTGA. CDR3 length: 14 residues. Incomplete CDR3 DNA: TGTGCCAGCAGCGCATACAGGGGGGCGGATACG. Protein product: CASSAYRGADT. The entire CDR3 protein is CASSAYRGADTQYF.

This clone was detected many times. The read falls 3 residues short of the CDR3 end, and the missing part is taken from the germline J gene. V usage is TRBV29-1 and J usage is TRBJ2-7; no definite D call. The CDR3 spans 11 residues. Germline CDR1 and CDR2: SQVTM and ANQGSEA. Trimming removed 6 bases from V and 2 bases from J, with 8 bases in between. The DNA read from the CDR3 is TGCAGCGTCACAGAAACCTACGAG. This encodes CSVTETYE. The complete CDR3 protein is CSVTETYEQYF.